The sequence of this T cell receptor beta chain was determined in a study of beta chain features in type 1 diabetes. Study results and limitations: High TCR expression in some cells could lead to their over-representation in cDNA sequencing.

Per germline, CDR1 MNHEY and CDR2 SMNVEV (reference sequence). This CDR3 is 17 amino acids long. The V and J ends lost 1 base and 6 bases respectively, with 19 bases between them. A word on this clone: The target antigen is unknown.

Expressed TCRB transcripts were sequenced, since all the RNA that had been isolated was reverse transcribed. The data were produced by immunoSEQ multiplex PCR, yet TCRdb's version contains in-frame clones alone and is incomplete. This sample has 200,000 to 250,000 clones; roughly 15% occur once, and the top ten carry roughly 0.024%. Stem cell-like memory, regulatory, central memory and naive CD4+ cells were sorted via CD45RO/CCR7/CD25/CD127/CD95/CD27. The chain joins TRBV27 to TRBJ1-5, with a possible D match to TRBD1 (5 bases). The source is a woman in her 40s in good health. Sequencing input: naive CD4+ T cells from blood. Here the CDR3 reads CASSLYRAGQASQPQHF. The CDR3 DNA reads as TGTGCCAGCAGTTTATATCGGGCGGGGCAGGCCAGTCAGCCCCAGCATTTT.